Detailed here is one T cell receptor beta chain. The CDR3 covers 14 residues. V was clipped by 6 bases and J by 5 bases; unmatched bases: 8. The germline V gene encodes CDR1 SNHLY and CDR2 FYNNEI. Sequencing used immunoSEQ multiplex PCR; TCRdb keeps in-frame clones, though not all of them. Counted here are more than 150,000 clones, about 82% occurring once; the ten biggest clones make up more than 5%. This sample stems from a study of blood T cell repertoires in COVID-19. Study background: T cells, B-cell-depleted T cells, or PBMCs provided the cDNA or gDNA that served as material.

Material for sequencing was peripheral blood. This clonotype was sampled from a young woman with acute or convalescent COVID-19. The V call is TRBV2, the J call TRBJ2-7; 9 bases align to TRBD1. The CDR3, as DNA: TGTGCCAGCAGAAGGGACAGGGTGGTCGACGAGCAGTACTTC. Amino acids: CASRRDRVVDEQYF.